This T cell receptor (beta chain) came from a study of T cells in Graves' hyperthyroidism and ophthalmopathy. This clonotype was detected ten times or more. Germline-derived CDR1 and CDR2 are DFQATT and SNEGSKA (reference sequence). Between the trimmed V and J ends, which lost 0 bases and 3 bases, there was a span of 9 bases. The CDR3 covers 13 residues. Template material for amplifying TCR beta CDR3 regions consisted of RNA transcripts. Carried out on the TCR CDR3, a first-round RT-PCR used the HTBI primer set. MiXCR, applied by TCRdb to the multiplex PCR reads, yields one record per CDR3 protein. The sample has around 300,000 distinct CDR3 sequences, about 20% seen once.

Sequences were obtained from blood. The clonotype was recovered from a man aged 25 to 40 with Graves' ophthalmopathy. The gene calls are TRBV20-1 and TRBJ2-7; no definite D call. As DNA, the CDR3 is TGCAGTGCTAGAGATGCGACCAGCTACGAGCAGTACTTC. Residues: CSARDATSYEQYF.